Following are 32 T cell receptor beta chains from one sample sequenced in a study of identical twins. Via MiXCR, TCRdb re-called the 5' RACE reads, giving one row per CDR3 protein. The sample lists some 590,000 distinct CDR3 sequences; over 8.5% were seen once. The sample also formed part of further work on yellow fever vaccine responses in identical twins.

Input material: PBMCs. These receptors originate from a young woman in good health.

In this sample, this clonotype turned up many times. The V and J genes are TRBV11-2 and TRBJ2-2; 10 bases match TRBD2. Germline values: CDR1 SGHAT, CDR2 FQNNGV. The V gene end was trimmed by 2 bases and the J gene end by 6 bases; junction bases not matched to a gene: 3. The CDR3 length is 15 residues. The CDR3 region is CASSLMLAGAGELFF. CDR3 nucleotide sequence: TGTGCCAGCAGCTTAATGCTAGCGGGGGCCGGGGAGCTGTTTTTT.

The rearrangement uses TRBV11-1 and TRBJ2-1; TRBD1 matches at 7 bases. The germline CDR1 and CDR2 sequences are SGHAT and FQDESV (reference sequence). Trimming cost V 5 bases and J 2 bases; bases outside gene matches: 9. This CDR3 spans 16 amino acids. The DNA of the CDR3 is TGTGCCAGCAGCGCCCTACAGGGGCTTGCCTACAATGAGCAGTTCTTC. This gives the protein CASSALQGLAYNEQFF.

This clonotype turned up a few times. The chain links TRBV7-2 to TRBJ2-3, with TRBD1 matching over 7 bases. Trimming at V came to 5 bases and at J to 2 bases, leaving 7 bases not matched to a gene. CDR3 length: 15 residues. From germline, CDR1 is SGHTA and CDR2 FQGNSA. The CDR3: CASSVDRLDTDTQYF. The DNA for the CDR3 is TGTGCCAGCAGCGTGGACAGGCTAGACACAGATACGCAGTATTTT.

This clonotype was seen a handful of times. The chain recombines TRBV20-1 with TRBJ2-5, with 9 bases matching TRBD2. V shed 2 bases and J 1 base; nucleotides not matched to a gene: 5. Germline assignment: CDR1 DFQATT and CDR2 SNEGSKA (reference sequence). This CDR3 contains 15 residues. Written as DNA, the CDR3 is TGCAGTGCTAGACACCTAGCGGGGATCCAAGAGACCCAGTACTTC. Its translation: CSARHLAGIQETQYF.

The chain carries TRBV6-5 and TRBJ2-4; possibly TRBD2 for D (6 bases). V lost 4 bases, J lost 0 bases, and 19 bases lay in between. The CDR3 extends over 18 amino acids. Germline CDR1 MNHEY, CDR2 SVGAGI. Here the CDR3 DNA reads TGTGCCAGCAGTTCCGGGACTGCACTACCCCTAGCCAAAAACATTCAGTACTTC. Its translation: CASSSGTALPLAKNIQYF.

This chain links TRBV29-1 with TRBJ2-7; TRBD1 aligns across 9 bases. Trimming at V came to 5 bases and at J to 3 bases, leaving 8 bases not matched to a gene. The CDR3 consists of 14 residues. CDR1 and CDR2 (germline): SQVTM, ANQGSEA. In DNA, the CDR3 is TGCAGCGTTTCCTCCGGGACAGGGAACTACGAGCAGTACTTC. It is translated as CSVSSGTGNYEQYF.

The chain combines TRBV5-1 with TRBJ2-5; possible D gene TRBD1, 6 bases. V was pared by 7 bases and J by 1 base, with 14 bases between. Germline assignment: CDR1 SGHRS and CDR2 YFSETQ. There are 14 residues in the CDR3. The CDR3 nucleotides read TGCGCCAGCCAGCAAACAGGGTTCCAAGAGACCCAGTACTTC. Amino acid sequence: CASQQTGFQETQYF.

The gene calls are TRBV7-2 and TRBJ2-6; D uncertain. Deletions cut 7 bases from V and 13 bases from J, with 17 bases between. Germline V gives CDR1 SGHTA, CDR2 FQGNSA. The CDR3 loop spans 13 amino acids. CDR3 sequence (DNA): TGTGCCAGCACCGATGTGGTCAGTGGGGTCCTGACTTTC. Amino acids: CASTDVVSGVLTF.

The V and J genes are TRBV20-1 and TRBJ2-2; D is undetermined. Per germline, CDR1 DFQATT and CDR2 SNEGSKA (reference sequence). The V gene lost 3 bases and the J gene lost 3 bases, with 11 bases spanning the gap. There are 14 residues in the CDR3. DNA for the CDR3: TGCAGTGCTAGTCCCACAGAATACACCGGGGAGCTGTTTTTT. Amino acid sequence: CSASPTEYTGELFF.

The J gene is TRBJ2-7, the V gene TRBV7-9, with 8 bases matching TRBD1. Germline V lookup: CDR1 SEHNR, CDR2 FQNEAQ (reference sequence). The CDR3 is 14 amino acids. V shed 6 bases, J shed 3 bases, and the junction held 7 bases outside the gene matches. In DNA form, the CDR3 reads TGTGCCAGCAGGCCCCGGACAGGGTACTACGAGCAGTACTTC. Translated, it gives CASRPRTGYYEQYF.

The genes are TRBV11-1 and TRBJ2-1, with 8 positions matching TRBD2. J lost 1 base, V lost 4 bases, and 15 bases had no gene match. The CDR3 sequence is 19 residues long. From germline, CDR1 is SGHAT and CDR2 FQDESV (reference sequence). CDR3 DNA sequence: TGTGCCAGCAGCTCATCGGGTTTGCCAGCGGGAGTATCCTACAATGAGCAGTTCTTC. Translating it yields CASSSSGLPAGVSYNEQFF.

This sequence joins TRBV6-1 and TRBJ2-7; 8 bases line up with TRBD2. Germline V gives CDR1 MNHNS, CDR2 SASEGT. V lost 4 bases to trimming and J lost 2 bases; unmatched junction nucleotides: 13. CDR3 length equals 17 residues. Here the CDR3 DNA reads TGTGCCAGCAGTGGTTATTCGTGGAGCGGGGGAACCTACGAGCAGTACTTC. Translated: CASSGYSWSGGTYEQYF.

There are a few counts of this clonotype. This rearrangement joins TRBV4-3 to TRBJ2-7; TRBD2 aligns across 7 bases. CDR1 is LGHNA, CDR2 YSLEER, per germline. CDR3 length: 15 residues. Trimming took 0 bases from V and 3 from J; bases not matched to a gene: 5. CDR3 protein: CASSQDASGYYEQYF. The CDR3, as DNA: TGCGCCAGCAGCCAAGACGCTAGCGGATACTACGAGCAGTACTTC.

This clonotype was seen many times. The gene calls are TRBV5-1 and TRBJ2-5, with TRBD1 identical over 9 bases. The CDR3 spans 17 residues. Germline CDR1 SGHRS, CDR2 YFSETQ. V lost 2 bases, J lost 2 bases, and 10 bases stayed unmatched. The CDR3 loop is CASSLSNWDRAQETQYF. In DNA, the CDR3 is TGCGCCAGCAGCTTATCGAATTGGGACAGGGCACAAGAGACCCAGTACTTC.

Only a few counts were recorded for this clonotype. The chain links TRBV6-4 to TRBJ2-3; D possibly corresponds to TRBD2 (6 bases). The V gene's germline CDR1 is MRHNA and CDR2 SNTAGT. The germline V and J ends were trimmed by 5 bases and 0 bases, with 9 bases remaining between them. This CDR3 contains 14 residues. CDR3 coding DNA: TGTGCCAGCAGTCGGGGACTTAGCACAGATACGCAGTATTTT. This gives the protein CASSRGLSTDTQYF.

The chain uses TRBV20-1 and TRBJ1-5; D is ambiguous. With 3 bases removed from V and 7 bases from J, the gap between germline ends came to 10 bases. Germline assignment: CDR1 DFQATT and CDR2 SNEGSKA (reference sequence). This CDR3 comprises 12 residues. The CDR3 nucleotides are TGCAGTGCTAGTAAGGGAGCCCAGCCCCAGCATTTT. It is translated as CSASKGAQPQHF.

The V and J genes are TRBV5-6 and TRBJ2-2; D remains unclear. This CDR3 has 12 amino acids. Germline values: CDR1 SGHDT, CDR2 YYEEEE. Deletions cut 6 bases from V and 5 bases from J, with 8 bases between. CDR3 amino acids: CASKRDTGELFF. The DNA of the CDR3 is TGTGCCAGCAAACGAGATACCGGGGAGCTGTTTTTT.

This CDR3 is CASSLRADSYNEQFF. CDR3 DNA sequence: TGTGCCAGCAGCTTAAGAGCGGACTCCTACAATGAGCAGTTCTTC. The V gene is TRBV11-2, the J gene TRBJ2-1; D is possibly TRBD2 (5 bases). V lost 2 bases, J lost 0 bases, and 8 bases lay in between. The CDR3 runs to 15 residues. Germline lookup yields CDR1 SGHAT and CDR2 FQNNGV.

The rearrangement links TRBV29-1 to TRBJ2-7; D possibly matches TRBD1 or TRBD2 (6 bases each). The CDR3 sequence is 13 residues long. Germline loops: CDR1 SQVTM, CDR2 ANQGSEA. V was pared by 6 bases and J by 2 bases, with 14 bases between. The CDR3 sequence: CSVRRDIAYEQYF. The CDR3, as DNA: TGCAGCGTAAGGCGGGACATAGCCTACGAGCAGTACTTC.

V gene TRBV7-2 combines with J gene TRBJ2-5; D remains ambiguous. This CDR3 region has 16 residues. V lost 2 bases and J lost 1, with 14 bases in between. Germline-derived CDR1 and CDR2 are SGHTA and FQGNSA. For the CDR3, the DNA is TGTGCCAGCAGCTTACGCCCTCCACGGATCCAAGAGACCCAGTACTTC. It encodes CASSLRPPRIQETQYF.

V is TRBV20-1 and J is TRBJ2-3, with 16 bases identical to TRBD2. Trimming cost V 0 bases and J 3 bases; bases outside gene matches: 9. The CDR3 covers 19 residues. Germline V lookup: CDR1 DFQATT, CDR2 SNEGSKA (reference sequence). In DNA form, the CDR3 reads TGCAGTGCTAGAGATTGGGGACTAGCGGGAGGGCCGAGAACAGATACGCAGTATTTT. Protein sequence: CSARDWGLAGGPRTDTQYF.

This clonotype was seen at least ten times. The chain has TRBV7-9 and TRBJ2-5, with unresolved D. The germline V gene encodes CDR1 SEHNR and CDR2 FQNEAQ (reference sequence). The CDR3 is made up of 15 amino acids. The V end was cut by 2 bases, the J end by 0 bases, with 10 bases between. DNA for the CDR3: TGTGCCAGCAGCTTATACGGATCGTACCAAGAGACCCAGTACTTC. It codes for CASSLYGSYQETQYF.

This clonotype came up many times. The V and J genes are TRBV4-2 and TRBJ2-5; a weak D match, TRBD1 (7 bases). V was cut by 0 bases and J by 3 bases, with 8 bases left in between. The CDR3 loop spans 14 amino acids. Germline loops: CDR1 LGHNA, CDR2 YNFKEQ. DNA for the CDR3: TGTGCCAGCAGCCAAGACAGGGGGGAAGAGACCCAGTACTTC. Amino acid sequence: CASSQDRGEETQYF.

This clonotype was detected many times. V is TRBV10-3 and J is TRBJ2-2; either TRBD1 or TRBD2 may fit D (5 bases each). The CDR3 runs 13 residues. Germline V gene data show CDR1 as ENHRY and CDR2 as SYGVKD. V lost 4 bases to trimming and J lost 7 bases, with 10 bases between them. CDR3 protein: CAISAQEDGELFF. The CDR3 nucleotides read TGTGCCATCAGTGCACAGGAGGACGGGGAGCTGTTTTTT.

In its sample, this clonotype was seen a few times. V is TRBV6-2 or TRBV6-3 and J is TRBJ2-7, with TRBD1 matching 8 bases. CDR3 length equals 15 residues. Looked up from germline, CDR1 is MNHEY and CDR2 is SVGEGT. J gave up 2 bases and V 4 bases, and 7 bases lay outside the gene matches. The CDR3 is CASSFNRDRPYEQYF. CDR3 DNA sequence: TGTGCCAGCAGTTTTAACCGGGACAGGCCCTACGAGCAGTACTTC.

V gene TRBV7-9 combines with J gene TRBJ2-1; D not resolved. V shed 3 bases and J shed 3 bases, with 9 bases lying between them. This CDR3 has 14 amino acids. CDR1 is SEHNR and CDR2 is FQNEAQ in the germline V gene (reference sequence). CDR3 DNA: TGTGCCAGCAGCTTTGCAGGTGTCTACAATGAGCAGTTCTTC. It codes for CASSFAGVYNEQFF. Variable domain in full (rest from reference TRBV7-9 and TRBJ2-1): DTGVSQNPRHKITKRGQNVTFRCDPISEHNRLYWYRQTLGQGPEFLTYFQNEAQLEKSRLLSDRFSAERPKGSFSTLEIQRTEQGDSAMYLCASSFAGVYNEQFFGPGTRLTVL.

This clonotype was picked up many times. The chain is built from TRBV6-5 and TRBJ2-3, with D perhaps TRBD2 (7 bases). V shed 0 bases and J shed 0 bases, with 16 bases lying between them. Germline V gene lookup returns CDR1 MNHEY and CDR2 SVGAGI. The CDR3 has 18 residues. The CDR3 spells CASSYSISGGPSTDTQYF. Here the CDR3 DNA reads TGTGCCAGCAGTTACTCGATATCCGGGGGGCCAAGCACAGATACGCAGTATTTT.

In its sample, this clonotype was seen a few times. This sequence joins TRBV7-3 and TRBJ1-1; 7 nucleotides agree with TRBD1. CDR1 and CDR2 from the germline V gene are SGHTA and FQGTGA. Germline trimming cut 3 bases from V and 4 bases from J; bases unmatched to any gene: 2. The CDR3 consists of 13 residues. This CDR3 reads CASSFHRGTEAFF. The CDR3 coding sequence is TGTGCCAGCAGCTTCCACAGGGGCACTGAAGCTTTCTTT.

The rearrangement joins TRBV6-2 or TRBV6-3 to TRBJ2-2; a weak D match, TRBD2 (5 bases). Trimming took off 4 bases at V and 8 bases at J, with 23 bases between the two ends. CDR3 length: 17 residues. CDR1 MNHEY and CDR2 SVGEGT come from the germline V gene. The CDR3 reads CASSWKRPGGISGELFF. The CDR3 DNA sequence: TGTGCCAGCAGTTGGAAGCGTCCCGGAGGAATATCGGGGGAGCTGTTTTTT.

The rearrangement links TRBV28 to TRBJ1-5; D remains unclear. V was pared by 2 bases and J by 3 bases, with 11 bases between. The CDR3 length is 15 residues. Germline CDR1 and CDR2: MDHEN and SYDVKM. CDR3 nucleotide sequence: TGTGCCAGCAGTTTAAGTAACAGACTCAATCAGCCCCAGCATTTT. This codes for CASSLSNRLNQPQHF.

This clonotype occurred many times. The chain couples TRBV20-1 to TRBJ2-5; D not resolved. The CDR3 contains 14 residues. Trimming shortened V by 0 bases and J by 1 base, and 9 bases separated the two germline ends. Germline CDR1 DFQATT, CDR2 SNEGSKA (reference sequence). The CDR3: CSARDTGFQETQYF. CDR3 in DNA: TGCAGTGCTAGAGATACGGGCTTCCAAGAGACCCAGTACTTC.

This clonotype was recorded at least ten times. V gene TRBV20-1 combines with J gene TRBJ1-6; tentatively, D is TRBD1 (5 bases). The V end was cut by 1 base, the J end by 5 bases, with 6 bases between. The CDR3 is 13 residues long. CDR1 and CDR2 (germline): DFQATT, SNEGSKA (reference sequence). The CDR3 DNA is TGCAGTGCTAGAGGAGGGGATAATTCACCCCTCCACTTT. Amino acid sequence: CSARGGDNSPLHF.